Listed below are T cell receptor beta chains from one sample, sequenced in a study of identical twins. TCRdb processed the 5' RACE reads anew with MiXCR; each CDR3 protein has one entry. Among a few hundred thousand distinct CDR3 sequences listed, roughly 8.7% were seen once. The sample also formed part of further work on yellow fever vaccine responses in identical twins.

The specimen sequenced was CD8+ T cells sorted from blood. The receptor set was obtained from a woman between 18 and 29 years old in good health. Both conserved end residues are part of each CDR3. Each record gives: clone size, CDR3 length, D gene, J gene, V gene, CDR3 protein, CDR3 DNA. D genes are given only for firm matches. Rows may omit the clone size; those that give it use once, few, many or a size class.

abundance: NA; len: 15; d_gene: TRBD2; j_gene: TRBJ2-5; v_gene: TRBV6-1; CDR3aa: CASSPRTSGIETQYF; CDR3nt: TGTGCCAGCAGTCCTCGGACTAGCGGGATTGAGACCCAGTACTTC
abundance: many; len: 16; d_gene: TRBD1; j_gene: TRBJ2-2; v_gene: TRBV15; CDR3aa: CATSSGQGTNTGELFF; CDR3nt: TGTGCCACCAGCAGCGGACAGGGGACGAACACCGGGGAGCTGTTTTTT
abundance: few; len: 16; d_gene: NA; j_gene: TRBJ2-1; v_gene: TRBV2; CDR3aa: CASTPYGSVSYNEQFF; CDR3nt: TGTGCCAGCACCCCTTACGGGAGTGTCTCCTACAATGAGCAGTTCTTC
abundance: few; len: 16; d_gene: NA; j_gene: TRBJ1-6; v_gene: TRBV4-3; CDR3aa: CASSQDLGPLNSPLHF; CDR3nt: TGCGCCAGCAGCCAAGATTTGGGTCCTCTCAATTCACCCCTCCACTTT
abundance: many; len: 16; d_gene: TRBD1; j_gene: TRBJ1-5; v_gene: TRBV7-9; CDR3aa: CASSSTGTGPNQPQHF; CDR3nt: TGTGCCAGCAGCTCGACAGGGACGGGACCGAATCAGCCCCAGCATTTT
abundance: NA; len: 15; d_gene: NA; j_gene: TRBJ2-1; v_gene: TRBV20-1; CDR3aa: CSAEGGLATYNEQFF; CDR3nt: TGCAGTGCTGAGGGGGGGCTAGCGACCTACAATGAGCAGTTCTTC
abundance: few; len: 16; d_gene: TRBD1; j_gene: TRBJ2-3; v_gene: TRBV24-1; CDR3aa: CATSDPGTGHVDTQYF; CDR3nt: TGTGCCACCAGTGACCCTGGGACAGGGCACGTAGATACGCAGTATTTT
abundance: few; len: 13; d_gene: NA; j_gene: TRBJ1-2; v_gene: TRBV6-5; CDR3aa: CASSYGPDYGYTF; CDR3nt: TGTGCCAGCAGTTACGGTCCAGACTATGGCTACACCTTC
abundance: few; len: 11; d_gene: NA; j_gene: TRBJ2-1; v_gene: TRBV29-1; CDR3aa: CSVESWGEQFF; CDR3nt: TGCAGCGTTGAATCCTGGGGCGAGCAGTTCTTC
abundance: few; len: 18; d_gene: TRBD2; j_gene: TRBJ2-3; v_gene: TRBV11-1; CDR3aa: CASSGSPRMAGGADTQYF; CDR3nt: TGTGCCAGCAGCGGGAGCCCCAGGATGGCCGGGGGGGCAGATACGCAGTATTTT
abundance: few; len: 13; d_gene: NA; j_gene: TRBJ1-1; v_gene: TRBV20-1; CDR3aa: CSAMKQGDTEAFF; CDR3nt: TGCAGTGCAATGAAACAGGGTGACACTGAAGCTTTCTTT
abundance: few; len: 13; d_gene: NA; j_gene: TRBJ1-4; v_gene: TRBV7-9; CDR3aa: CATEGPENEKLFF; CDR3nt: TGTGCTACCGAAGGCCCAGAAAATGAAAAACTGTTTTTT
abundance: many; len: 12; d_gene: NA; j_gene: TRBJ2-7; v_gene: TRBV20-1; CDR3aa: CSARGNSYEQYF; CDR3nt: TGCAGTGCTAGAGGGAATTCCTACGAGCAGTACTTC
abundance: many; len: 14; d_gene: NA; j_gene: TRBJ2-1; v_gene: TRBV28; CDR3aa: CASSFRVLGNEQFF; CDR3nt: TGTGCCAGCAGTTTTAGGGTTCTGGGCAATGAGCAGTTCTTC
abundance: few; len: 11; d_gene: NA; j_gene: TRBJ2-1; v_gene: TRBV11-2; CDR3aa: CASSPGDEQFF; CDR3nt: TGTGCCAGCAGCCCCGGGGATGAGCAGTTCTTC
abundance: NA; len: 15; d_gene: TRBD2; j_gene: TRBJ2-5; v_gene: TRBV6-1; CDR3aa: CASSEQAGGGETQYF; CDR3nt: TGTGCCAGCAGTGAACAGGCGGGGGGAGGGGAGACCCAGTACTTC
abundance: many; len: 16; d_gene: TRBD2; j_gene: TRBJ2-2; v_gene: TRBV29-1; CDR3aa: CSVRPAGPIQPGELFF; CDR3nt: TGCAGCGTCCGACCAGCGGGACCGATCCAACCCGGGGAGCTGTTTTTT
abundance: NA; len: 15; d_gene: NA; j_gene: TRBJ2-7; v_gene: TRBV5-1; CDR3aa: CASSPGDSVFAEQYF; CDR3nt: TGCGCCAGCAGCCCCGGGGACTCTGTTTTCGCGGAGCAGTACTTC
abundance: many; len: 13; d_gene: NA; j_gene: TRBJ2-7; v_gene: TRBV5-6; CDR3aa: CASSWGSIYEQYF; CDR3nt: TGTGCCAGCAGCTGGGGGAGCATCTACGAGCAGTACTTC
abundance: NA; len: 14; d_gene: TRBD1; j_gene: TRBJ2-7; v_gene: TRBV25-1; CDR3aa: CASSSGQGVHEQYF; CDR3nt: TGTGCCAGCAGCTCGGGACAGGGGGTCCACGAGCAGTACTTC
abundance: NA; len: 15; d_gene: NA; j_gene: TRBJ1-1; v_gene: TRBV7-9; CDR3aa: CASSLGEGKNTEAFF; CDR3nt: TGTGCCAGCAGCTTAGGCGAGGGAAAGAACACTGAAGCTTTCTTT
abundance: many; len: 16; d_gene: NA; j_gene: TRBJ2-1; v_gene: TRBV4-3; CDR3aa: CASSQGPHGQGDEQFF; CDR3nt: TGCGCCAGCAGCCAAGGTCCTCACGGGCAGGGCGATGAGCAGTTCTTC
abundance: few; len: 13; d_gene: NA; j_gene: TRBJ2-1; v_gene: TRBV4-2; CDR3aa: CASSQPVDNEQFF; CDR3nt: TGTGCCAGCAGCCAACCGGTGGACAATGAGCAGTTCTTC
abundance: few; len: 15; d_gene: TRBD1; j_gene: TRBJ2-1; v_gene: TRBV7-8; CDR3aa: CASSSTTGYDNEQFF; CDR3nt: TGTGCCAGCAGCTCCACGACAGGGTACGACAATGAGCAGTTCTTC
abundance: few; len: 17; d_gene: TRBD1; j_gene: TRBJ2-1; v_gene: TRBV27; CDR3aa: CASTPGQGAFAWDEQFF; CDR3nt: TGTGCCAGCACCCCGGGACAGGGGGCGTTCGCATGGGATGAGCAGTTCTTC
abundance: many; len: 14; d_gene: NA; j_gene: TRBJ2-7; v_gene: TRBV20-1; CDR3aa: CSARDADSTYEQYF; CDR3nt: TGCAGTGCTAGGGATGCGGACAGTACCTACGAGCAGTACTTC
abundance: once; len: 11; d_gene: TRBD2; j_gene: TRBJ2-1; v_gene: TRBV6-6; CDR3aa: CASSGGDNTFF; CDR3nt: TGTGCCAGCAGCGGGGGGGATAATACGTTCTTC
abundance: few; len: 15; d_gene: TRBD1; j_gene: TRBJ2-1; v_gene: TRBV7-9; CDR3aa: CASSSGQGSRNEQFF; CDR3nt: TGTGCCAGCAGCTCCGGACAGGGTAGTAGGAATGAGCAGTTCTTC
abundance: many; len: 17; d_gene: TRBD2; j_gene: TRBJ2-1; v_gene: TRBV7-2; CDR3aa: CASSFANASGSYNEQFF; CDR3nt: TGTGCCAGCAGCTTCGCGAATGCTAGCGGGAGTTACAATGAGCAGTTCTTC
abundance: NA; len: 15; d_gene: TRBD2; j_gene: TRBJ2-3; v_gene: TRBV2; CDR3aa: CASRELAGGRDTQYF; CDR3nt: TGTGCCAGCAGGGAACTAGCGGGGGGGCGAGATACGCAGTATTTT
abundance: many; len: 14; d_gene: NA; j_gene: TRBJ1-3; v_gene: TRBV29-1; CDR3aa: CSVEIGGTGNTIYF; CDR3nt: TGCAGCGTTGAGATCGGGGGTACTGGAAACACCATATATTTT
abundance: few; len: 15; d_gene: NA; j_gene: TRBJ2-7; v_gene: TRBV27; CDR3aa: CASSLLLGTPYEQYF; CDR3nt: TGTGCCAGCAGTTTATTACTGGGGACCCCCTACGAGCAGTACTTC
abundance: many; len: 12; d_gene: NA; j_gene: TRBJ2-3; v_gene: TRBV12-3/TRBV12-4; CDR3aa: CASRRSTDTQYF; CDR3nt: TGTGCCAGCAGAAGGAGCACAGATACGCAGTATTTT
abundance: NA; len: 18; d_gene: NA; j_gene: TRBJ2-3; v_gene: TRBV7-3; CDR3aa: CASSLVSRGASYTDTQYF; CDR3nt: TGTGCCAGCAGCTTAGTGAGCAGGGGGGCCTCTTACACAGATACGCAGTATTTT
abundance: NA; len: 17; d_gene: NA; j_gene: TRBJ2-4; v_gene: TRBV6-5; CDR3aa: CASSYEERVVAKNIQYF; CDR3nt: TGTGCCAGCAGTTACGAGGAGAGGGTTGTGGCCAAAAACATTCAGTACTTC
abundance: many; len: 15; d_gene: TRBD2; j_gene: TRBJ2-1; v_gene: TRBV6-1; CDR3aa: CASSNSGSSYNEQFF; CDR3nt: TGTGCCAGCAGCAATAGCGGGAGCTCCTACAATGAGCAGTTCTTC
abundance: NA; len: 14; d_gene: NA; j_gene: TRBJ2-2; v_gene: TRBV6-2/TRBV6-3; CDR3aa: CASSYGRGSGELFF; CDR3nt: TGTGCCAGCAGTTACGGGCGGGGTAGCGGGGAGCTGTTTTTT
abundance: many; len: 15; d_gene: NA; j_gene: TRBJ2-7; v_gene: TRBV7-2; CDR3aa: CASSLFWEYSYEQYF; CDR3nt: TGTGCCAGCAGCTTATTTTGGGAGTACTCCTACGAGCAGTACTTC
abundance: NA; len: 16; d_gene: TRBD1; j_gene: TRBJ2-7; v_gene: TRBV20-1; CDR3aa: CSGLYRGQGTTYEQYF; CDR3nt: TGCAGTGGTCTCTATCGGGGACAGGGGACTACCTACGAGCAGTACTTC